This passage covers 26 T cell receptor beta chains from one sample sequenced in a study of T cell responses to AZD1222 COVID-19 vaccine. Sequenced by immunoSEQ multiplex PCR; TCRdb stores in-frame clones only, minus some. The repertoire holds about 200,000 clones, with roughly 91% as singletons. The sequencing used peripheral blood, collected on day 0 of MenACWY control vaccination. These receptors all stem from an adult in good health.

V gene TRBV7-8 combines with J gene TRBJ2-6, with unresolved D. Germline V lookup: CDR1 SGHVS, CDR2 FQNEAQ. The CDR3 runs 15 residues. The V end lost 6 bases, the J end lost 1 base, and 10 bases lay between the germline ends. The CDR3 bases are TGTGCCAGCAGATCTACCCATTCTGGGGCCAACGTCCTGACTTTC. Translated: CASRSTHSGANVLTF.

The rearrangement joins TRBV19 to TRBJ2-3, with D perhaps matching TRBD2 (6 bases). The CDR3 runs to 15 residues. The V end lost 7 bases, the J end lost 0 bases, and 14 bases lay between the germline ends. Germline values: CDR1 LNHDA, CDR2 SQIVND (reference sequence). CDR3 amino acids: CASKGGGLSTDTQYF. CDR3 DNA sequence: TGTGCCAGTAAAGGTGGAGGGTTAAGCACAGATACGCAGTATTTT.

This chain links TRBV5-6 with TRBJ1-5, with D unclear. CDR3 size: 12 residues. Trimming took 2 bases from V and 3 from J, leaving 3 bases between them. Germline lookup yields CDR1 SGHDT and CDR2 YYEEEE. The CDR3 region has the DNA TGTGCCAGCAGCTTTTCCAATCAGCCCCAGCATTTT. Residues: CASSFSNQPQHF.

This chain connects TRBV12-3 or TRBV12-4 to TRBJ2-1; D is unclear. CDR3 length equals 13 residues. V lost 6 bases to trimming and J lost 0 bases, with 6 bases between them. This CDR3 is CASRGFSYNEQFF. The DNA for the CDR3 is TGTGCCAGCAGAGGATTCTCCTACAATGAGCAGTTCTTC.

The V gene is TRBV27, the J gene TRBJ2-1; D may be TRBD2 (6 bases). V was trimmed by 7 bases and J by 0 bases, leaving 13 bases between them. CDR3 size: 15 residues. Germline V gives CDR1 MNHEY, CDR2 SMNVEV (reference sequence). The DNA for the CDR3 is TGTGCCAGCACCCATAGCGGAAGCTCCTACAATGAGCAGTTCTTC. This encodes CASTHSGSSYNEQFF.

This clone showed up just a few times. The V and J genes are TRBV5-6 and TRBJ1-4; D might be TRBD1 (6 bases). This CDR3 region has 16 residues. The V gene's germline CDR1 is SGHDT and CDR2 YYEEEE. V lost 0 bases to trimming and J lost 7 bases, with 16 bases between them. CDR3 region: CASSLGPGERGEKLFF. The CDR3 DNA reads as TGTGCCAGCAGCTTGGGTCCAGGGGAAAGAGGTGAAAAACTGTTTTTT.

This chain connects TRBV19 to TRBJ1-2; 7 positions agree with TRBD1. Looked up from germline, CDR1 is LNHDA and CDR2 is SQIVND (reference sequence). J was trimmed by 8 bases and V by 6 bases; bases with no gene match: 9. The length of the CDR3 is 13 residues. The CDR3 sequence is CASRKEGADGYTF. The DNA of the CDR3 is TGTGCCAGTAGAAAGGAGGGGGCAGACGGCTACACCTTC.

This clone was seen once. This chain joins TRBV28 and TRBJ1-1; D gene uncertain. The CDR3 has 11 residues. CDR1 is MDHEN and CDR2 is SYDVKM in the germline V gene. Trimming stripped 6 bases from V and 1 base from J, with 3 bases between. The CDR3 sequence: CASRENTEAFF. The CDR3 bases are TGTGCCAGCAGAGAGAACACTGAAGCTTTCTTT.

The chain employs TRBV18 and TRBJ1-3; D possibly corresponds to TRBD1 (6 bases). There are 16 residues in the CDR3. Deletions cut 2 bases from V and 0 bases from J, with 11 bases between. The V gene's germline CDR1 is KGHSH and CDR2 LQKENI. In DNA, the CDR3 is TGTGCCAGCTCACCAGGACAGATAAGCTCTGGAAACACCATATATTTT. Amino acid sequence: CASSPGQISSGNTIYF.

This chain links TRBV27 with TRBJ1-2; TRBD1 aligns across 9 bases. Losses at the gene ends were 3 bases for V and 4 bases for J; bases not matched to a gene: 3. CDR3 length equals 14 residues. CDR1 and CDR2 (germline): MNHEY, SMNVEV (reference sequence). Here the CDR3 DNA reads TGTGCCAGCAGTTTGGGACAGGGTGCCTATGGCTACACCTTC. This codes for CASSLGQGAYGYTF.

The V call is TRBV6-6, the J call TRBJ1-1, with D hard to call. The CDR3 length is 14 residues. With 2 bases removed from V and 4 bases from J, the gap between germline ends came to 11 bases. In germline, CDR1 is MNHNY, CDR2 SVGAGI (reference sequence). CDR3 DNA: TGTGCCAGCAGTTACCCGGGCCGGTTCACTGAAGCTTTCTTT. Protein product: CASSYPGRFTEAFF.

V is TRBV19 and J is TRBJ1-2; D gene ambiguous. V was pared by 2 bases and J by 4 bases, with 14 bases between. This CDR3 contains 15 residues. Germline V gene sequence: CDR1 LNHDA, CDR2 SQIVND (reference sequence). CDR3 in amino acids: CASSIYANPRYGYTF. For the CDR3, the DNA is TGTGCCAGTAGTATATACGCCAATCCCCGCTATGGCTACACCTTC. The full variable domain, completed using reference TRBV19 and TRBJ1-2, is DGGITQSPKYLFRKEGQNVTLSCEQNLNHDAMYWYRQDPGQGLRLIYYSQIVNDFQKGDIAEGYSVSREKKESFPLTVTSAQKNPTAFYLCASSIYANPRYGYTFGSGTRLTVV.

CDR3 bases: TGTGCCAGCAGTTTATTAGCGGAAGAGCAGTTCTTC. Translating gives CASSLLAEEQFF. The gene calls are TRBV12-3 or TRBV12-4 and TRBJ2-1, with D tentatively TRBD2 (6 bases). The CDR3 totals 12 residues. V was trimmed by 2 bases and J by 10 bases, leaving 9 bases between them.

The rearrangement joins TRBV2 to TRBJ1-6; possible D gene TRBD1, 5 bases. Between the trimmed V and J ends, which lost 7 bases and 7 bases, there was a span of 17 bases. The germline V gene has CDR1 SNHLY and CDR2 FYNNEI. The CDR3 loop spans 15 amino acids. CDR3 coding DNA: TGTGCCAGCACCCGAACGGGACCGTCAAATTCACCCCTCCACTTT. It specifies CASTRTGPSNSPLHF.

The V and J genes are TRBV7-8 and TRBJ2-3, with D hard to call. This CDR3 has 15 amino acids. Per the germline V gene, CDR1 is SGHVS and CDR2 is FQNEAQ. V shed 1 base and J shed 1 base, with 9 bases lying between them. The CDR3 loop reads CASSLGSLGTDTQYF. The CDR3 nucleotides read TGTGCCAGCAGCTTAGGTTCGTTGGGCACAGATACGCAGTATTTT. The full variable domain, rest sourced from reference TRBV7-8 and TRBJ2-3, is GAGVSQSPRYKVAKRGQDVALRCDPISGHVSLFWYQQALGQGPEFLTYFQNEAQLDKSGLPSDRFFAERPEGSVSTLKIQRTQQEDSAVYLCASSLGSLGTDTQYFGPGTRLTVL.

With regard to this clone: This CDR3 is also generated by other DNA sequences in the sample. The chain joins TRBV11-3 to TRBJ2-3; D uncertain. Germline-derived CDR1 and CDR2 are SGHNT and YENEEA. Trimming cost V 1 base and J 2 bases, with 10 bases left between them. This CDR3 region has 15 residues. CDR3 amino acids: CASSLAGAPTDTQYF. CDR3 coding DNA: TGTGCCAGCAGCTTAGCTGGCGCCCCCACAGATACGCAGTATTTT. Based on the CDR3 plus reference TRBV11-3 and TRBJ2-3, the full variable domain is EAGVVQSPRYKIIEKKQPVAFWCNPISGHNTLYWYLQNLGQGPELLIRYENEEAVDDSQLPKDRFSAERLKGVDSTLKIQPAELGDSAVYLCASSLAGAPTDTQYFGPGTRLTVL.

This clone was observed a single time. V usage is TRBV29-1 and J usage is TRBJ2-1; TRBD2 matches at 9 bases. The CDR3 is 13 residues long. The junction had 5 bases not matched to a gene; V was cut back by 4 bases and J by 7 bases. Germline V CDR1 and CDR2: SQVTM, ANQGSEA. The CDR3 spells CSVGASGVNEQFF. DNA of the CDR3: TGCAGCGTTGGAGCTAGCGGGGTTAATGAGCAGTTCTTC.

The sample holds one count of this clone. The chain uses TRBV11-2 and TRBJ1-1; D uncertain. Trimming pared 1 base from V and 4 bases from J, leaving 7 bases between. CDR1 SGHAT and CDR2 FQNNGV come from the germline V gene. The CDR3 contains 13 residues. Here the CDR3 DNA reads TGTGCCAGCAGCTTAGTCCTCCCCACTGAAGCTTTCTTT. Translating gives CASSLVLPTEAFF.

The chain carries TRBV28 and TRBJ1-2, with a tentative D call TRBD1 (6 bases). The CDR3 has 16 residues. The V gene's germline CDR1 is MDHEN and CDR2 SYDVKM. The V gene lost 4 bases and the J gene lost 1 base, with 16 bases spanning the gap. In DNA form, the CDR3 reads TGTGCCAGCAGTTCCCCCCTGACAGGAATTAACTATGGCTACACCTTC. This encodes CASSSPLTGINYGYTF.

The chain carries TRBV7-2 and TRBJ1-4, with D tentatively TRBD1 (5 bases). The V and J ends lost 4 bases and 2 bases respectively, with 11 bases between them. Germline CDR1 reads SGHTA; CDR2 reads FQGNSA. The CDR3 has 15 residues. CDR3 nucleotide sequence: TGTGCCAGCAGCTCACAGGAAGGCACTAATGAAAAACTGTTTTTT. This translates into CASSSQEGTNEKLFF.

This chain joins TRBV9 and TRBJ2-1; possibly TRBD1 for D (5 bases). V shed 0 bases and J shed 7 bases, with 17 bases lying between them. This CDR3 has 16 amino acids. Germline lookup yields CDR1 SGDLS and CDR2 YYNGEE. CDR3 sequence (DNA): TGTGCCAGCAGCGTAGGTCAGGGCGCTGGCAGGAATGAGCAGTTCTTC. It specifies CASSVGQGAGRNEQFF.

CDR3 nucleotide sequence: TGTGCCTGGGGGTTCTTAGGCTCCCAAAAACTGTTTTTT. Its translation is CAWGFLGSQKLFF. This rearrangement joins TRBV30 to TRBJ1-4, with D unresolved. V lost 5 bases to trimming and J lost 9 bases, with 16 bases between them. The CDR3 runs 13 residues. Germline values: CDR1 GTSNPN, CDR2 SVGIG (reference sequence).

V and J are TRBV3-1 (or the pseudogene TRBV3-2) and TRBJ1-2; no firm D call. CDR3 size: 12 residues. V gave up 1 base and J gave up 7 bases, with 7 bases separating them. From germline, CDR1 is LGHDT and CDR2 YNNKEL (reference sequence). The DNA for the CDR3 is TGTGCCAGCAGCCAAGGGAACCTTGGCTACACCTTC. It encodes CASSQGNLGYTF.

The chain joins TRBV30 to TRBJ1-6; D uncertain. The CDR3 sequence is 13 residues long. Germline V CDR1 and CDR2: GTSNPN, SVGIG (reference sequence). With 2 bases removed from V and 10 bases from J, the gap between germline ends came to 12 bases. The chain's CDR3 is CAWSKEASSPLHF. CDR3 nucleotides: TGTGCCTGGAGTAAAGAAGCTAGCTCACCCCTCCACTTT.

The chain is built from TRBV28 and TRBJ2-7; possibly TRBD1 for D (6 bases). Germline CDR1 and CDR2: MDHEN and SYDVKM. There are 14 residues in the CDR3. With 6 bases removed from V and 2 bases from J, the gap between germline ends came to 14 bases. The CDR3 spells CASSSDRIPYEQYF. In DNA, the CDR3 is TGTGCCAGCAGCTCAGACAGGATTCCCTACGAGCAGTACTTC.

The V call is TRBV28, the J call TRBJ2-6; D gene unclear. Germline CDR1 reads MDHEN; CDR2 reads SYDVKM. V lost 7 bases, J lost 0 bases, and 10 bases lay in between. The CDR3 is made up of 15 amino acids. Here the CDR3 reads CASTFRTSGANVLTF. DNA of the CDR3: TGTGCCAGCACGTTTAGGACCTCTGGGGCCAACGTCCTGACTTTC.